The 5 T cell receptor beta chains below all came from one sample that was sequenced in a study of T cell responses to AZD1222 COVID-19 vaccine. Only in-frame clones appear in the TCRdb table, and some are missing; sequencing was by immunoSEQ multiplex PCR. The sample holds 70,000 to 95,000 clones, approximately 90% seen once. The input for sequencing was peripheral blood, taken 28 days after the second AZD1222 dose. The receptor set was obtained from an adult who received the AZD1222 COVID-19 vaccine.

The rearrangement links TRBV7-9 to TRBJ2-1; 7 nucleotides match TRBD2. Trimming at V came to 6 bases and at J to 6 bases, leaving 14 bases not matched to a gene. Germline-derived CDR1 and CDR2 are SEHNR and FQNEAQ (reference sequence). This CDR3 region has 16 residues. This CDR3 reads CASSPGGQVWSNEQFF. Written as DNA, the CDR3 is TGTGCCAGCAGTCCGGGGGGTCAGGTCTGGAGCAATGAGCAGTTCTTC.

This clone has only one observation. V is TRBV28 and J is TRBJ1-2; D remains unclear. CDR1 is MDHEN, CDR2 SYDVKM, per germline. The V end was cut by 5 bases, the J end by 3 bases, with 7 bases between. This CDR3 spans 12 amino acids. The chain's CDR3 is CASSPRDYGYTF. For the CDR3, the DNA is TGTGCCAGCAGTCCCCGGGACTATGGCTACACCTTC.

The CDR3 bases are TGTGCCAGCAGTCGTGACCAGGGATATGAGCAGTTCTTC. This encodes CASSRDQGYEQFF. This chain links TRBV2 with TRBJ2-1, with D tentatively TRBD1 (5 bases). The V end was cut by 5 bases, the J end by 8 bases, with 13 bases between. The germline V gene has CDR1 SNHLY and CDR2 FYNNEI. CDR3 length: 13 amino acids.

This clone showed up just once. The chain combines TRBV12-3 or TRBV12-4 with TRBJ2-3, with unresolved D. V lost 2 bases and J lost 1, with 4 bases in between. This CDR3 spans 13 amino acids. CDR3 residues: CASSLRGTDTQYF. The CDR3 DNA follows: TGTGCCAGCAGTTTACGCGGCACAGATACGCAGTATTTT.

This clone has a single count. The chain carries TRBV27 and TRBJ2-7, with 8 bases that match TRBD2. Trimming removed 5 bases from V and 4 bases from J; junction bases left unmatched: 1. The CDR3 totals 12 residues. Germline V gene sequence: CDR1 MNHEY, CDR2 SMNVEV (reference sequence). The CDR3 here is CASSASGYEQYF. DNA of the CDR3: TGTGCCAGCAGTGCTAGCGGGTACGAGCAGTACTTC.